This record concerns one TCR beta chain sequence. The target of this receptor is not known. The sample holds no much larger clone one base away, and base qualities are not on file. This sample is part of a study of patients and donors after allogeneic stem cell transplantation (dated by TCRdb to the early 2020s). The library was obtained by RT-PCR. The sample was run on a NextSeq 550. TCRdb's own reprocessing of the public reads used fastp at Q25 and MiXCR and kept productive beta chains. For every CDR3 protein sequence, its rows merge into one entry that carries the most common genes and DNA. Here the sample has approximately 160,000 distinct CDR3 sequences; around 30% occur a single time. 3.2% of the sample comes from the top ten. Per the germline V gene (reference sequence), SGHNT is the CDR1 and YYREEE is the CDR2. The CDR3 goes from the cysteine to the phenylalanine over 17 residues. Of the read, only the CDR3 DNA is kept; its 51 bases are in frame from base 1. A distance of 20 bases separates the germline ends of V and J, which lose 0 bases and 7 bases respectively.

The chain employs TRBV5-4 and TRBJ2-1, and TRBD2 may be the D gene, going by 6 matching bases. The sequence came from a human donor who was either an allogeneic HSCT recipient or a stem cell or donor lymphocyte infusion donor (not recorded which). It is not recorded whose cells these are; they may come from a transplant donor. Sequencing used blood, either unsorted or a sorted T cell fraction (not recorded which). The CDR3 sequence is CASSLALGSGVSNEQFF. The DNA sequence is given as TGTGCCAGCAGCTTGGCCCTAGGGTCGGGAGTGAGTAATGAGCAGTTCTTC.